This TCR beta chain was identified in a study of blood T cell repertoires in COVID-19. Turning to the study itself: T cells, B-cell-depleted T cells, or PBMCs provided the cDNA or gDNA that served as material.

Original methodology: The authors estimated nucleated cell counts from reference gene primer amplification. Sequencing was performed with immunoSEQ multiplex PCR; in TCRdb, only in-frame clones are kept and a portion is missing. V, J and clone size derive from that table, while D and trimming were established from the DNA sequence. The data show just over 95,000 clones, 70% to 90% seen once. What was sequenced was peripheral blood. The sequence derives from a man aged 55 to 70 with acute or convalescent COVID-19.

This CDR3 reads CASSYLYGGGNEQFF. The CDR3 DNA sequence: TGCGCCAGCAGTTACCTATACGGGGGAGGCAATGAGCAGTTCTTC. The chain recombines TRBV5-1 with TRBJ2-1; perhaps TRBD2 as D (6 bases). CDR1 is SGHRS, CDR2 YFSETQ, per germline. The CDR3 is 15 amino acids. Trimming pared 5 bases from V and 6 bases from J, leaving 18 bases between.